The 23 T cell receptor beta chains in this list originate from one sample, sequenced in a study of blood T cell repertoires in COVID-19. Sequenced by immunoSEQ multiplex PCR; TCRdb stores in-frame clones only, minus some. The sample has 75,000 to 95,000 clones, less than 75% seen once. The sequencing input was peripheral blood. These TCRs come from a woman aged 55-70 years in a cohort sampled during active or convalescent COVID-19.

V usage is TRBV19 and J usage is TRBJ2-7; 8 bases align to TRBD1. Germline V gives CDR1 LNHDA, CDR2 SQIVND (reference sequence). The junction had 7 bases not matched to a gene; V was cut back by 5 bases and J by 1 base. There are 15 residues in the CDR3. CDR3 nucleotides: TGTGCCAGTAGTCGGGGACAGGACCCTTCCTACGAGCAGTACTTC. It is translated as CASSRGQDPSYEQYF.

The chain links TRBV11-3 to TRBJ2-3; 14 positions match TRBD2. Per the germline V gene, CDR1 is SGHNT and CDR2 is YENEEA. The V and J ends lost 4 bases and 2 bases, in that order; junction bases with no gene match: 8. The CDR3 has 18 amino acids. This CDR3 reads CASSSRLAGGPDTDTQYF. CDR3 sequence (DNA): TGTGCCAGCAGCTCCAGACTAGCGGGGGGGCCTGACACAGATACGCAGTATTTT.

The chain employs TRBV3-1 (or the pseudogene TRBV3-2) and TRBJ1-2; D may be TRBD1 (5 bases). There are 14 residues in the CDR3. Germline CDR1 reads LGHDT; CDR2 reads YNNKEL (reference sequence). The ends were cut back, 0 bases at V and 4 bases at J, with 9 bases in the middle. As DNA, the CDR3 is TGTGCCAGCAGCCAAGATAGCGGGGGCTATGGCTACACCTTC. Residues: CASSQDSGGYGYTF.

This clone came up once. The CDR3 is CASSLAGTRETQYF. CDR3 nucleotide sequence: TGTGCCAGCAGCTTGGCCGGGACAAGGGAGACCCAGTACTTC. The V and J genes are TRBV7-9 and TRBJ2-5; possibly TRBD1 for D (6 bases). Germline CDR1 and CDR2: SEHNR and FQNEAQ (reference sequence). This CDR3 contains 14 residues. Trimming left V 3 bases short and J 5 bases short, with 13 bases between.

The V call is TRBV27, the J call TRBJ1-5, with 7 bases aligning to TRBD1. CDR3 length: 15 residues. Germline V lookup: CDR1 MNHEY, CDR2 SMNVEV (reference sequence). With V trimmed by 6 bases and J by 4 bases, 9 bases remained unmatched. The CDR3 region is CASRATGQLNQPQHF. The CDR3 nucleotides are TGTGCCAGCAGGGCGACAGGGCAACTTAATCAGCCCCAGCATTTT.

This clone was seen a handful of times. J is TRBJ2-3 and V is TRBV7-2; 10 bases map to TRBD2. Unmatched junction bases numbered 4, after V lost 5 bases and J lost 2 bases. The CDR3 sequence is 15 residues long. The germline V gene encodes CDR1 SGHTA and CDR2 FQGNSA. CDR3 in DNA: TGTGCCAGCAGCCTAGGACTAGCGGTCACAGATACGCAGTATTTT. This gives the protein CASSLGLAVTDTQYF.

The CDR3 sequence: CATSARGYGYTF. CDR3 nucleotides: TGTGCCACCAGCGCCCGGGGCTATGGCTACACCTTC. The V and J genes are TRBV15 and TRBJ1-2; D is uncertain. The CDR3 spans 12 residues. Trimming removed 5 bases from V and 4 bases from J, with 8 bases in between. The germline V gene has CDR1 LNHNV and CDR2 YYDKDF (reference sequence).

This rearrangement joins TRBV9 to TRBJ2-5; D perhaps matches TRBD1 (6 bases). The V and J ends lost 0 bases and 2 bases respectively, with 11 bases between them. The CDR3 totals 15 residues. Germline V CDR1 and CDR2: SGDLS, YYNGEE. The CDR3 DNA reads as TGTGCCAGCAGCGTAGGTGGACAGCCGCAAGAGACCCAGTACTTC. Translated: CASSVGGQPQETQYF.

This clone was detected a few times. The rearrangement uses TRBV3-1 (or the pseudogene TRBV3-2) and TRBJ2-5; D may be TRBD2 (5 bases). V lost 4 bases and J 1 base, leaving 16 bases between the germline ends. The CDR3 has 16 amino acids. Per the germline V gene, CDR1 is LGHDT and CDR2 is YNNKEL (reference sequence). CDR3 sequence reads: CASSRQTIRGQETQYF. In DNA, the CDR3 is TGTGCCAGCAGCCGGCAGACAATCCGGGGCCAAGAGACCCAGTACTTC.

The gene calls are TRBV11-2 and TRBJ2-5; TRBD2 matches at 7 bases. Germline V gene sequence: CDR1 SGHAT, CDR2 FQNNGV. The J segment lost 5 bases and the V segment lost 2 bases, leaving 8 bases of the junction unmatched. The length of the CDR3 is 15 residues. The CDR3 DNA reads as TGTGCCAGCAGCTTAAGCCCCAGCGGGATGGAGACCCAGTACTTC. Translating it yields CASSLSPSGMETQYF.

This chain joins TRBV18 and TRBJ2-3; 7 nucleotides agree with TRBD2. CDR1 is KGHSH, CDR2 LQKENI, per germline. The junction had 12 bases not matched to a gene; V was cut back by 6 bases and J by 3 bases. This CDR3 is built from 16 residues. The DNA for the CDR3 is TGTGCCAGCTCTAAGGCGATAGCGGGTGGGACAGATACGCAGTATTTT. The encoded protein is CASSKAIAGGTDTQYF.

V usage is TRBV5-1 and J usage is TRBJ2-3, with a weak D call TRBD1 (6 bases). V lost 5 bases to trimming and J lost 1 base, with 8 bases between them. Germline CDR1 SGHRS, CDR2 YFSETQ. This CDR3 is 13 amino acids long. Here the CDR3 reads CASRSGGTDTQYF. For the CDR3, the DNA is TGCGCCAGCAGATCAGGGGGCACAGATACGCAGTATTTT.

This clone was seen only once. DNA of the CDR3: TGTGCCAGCAGCGCCCTCTCAGGGTCGACGAACACCGGGGAGCTGTTTTTT. Protein: CASSALSGSTNTGELFF. The V gene is TRBV9, the J gene TRBJ2-2, with D perhaps matching TRBD1 (5 bases). The CDR3 runs to 17 residues. V was cut by 3 bases and J by 0 bases, with 15 bases left in between. Germline CDR1 reads SGDLS; CDR2 reads YYNGEE. The variable domain in full, completed from reference TRBV9 and TRBJ2-2, reads DSGVTQTPKHLITATGQRVTLRCSPRSGDLSVYWYQQSLDQGLQFLIQYYNGEERAKGNILERFSAQQFPDLHSELNLSSLELGDSALYFCASSALSGSTNTGELFFGEGSRLTVL.

The chain employs TRBV20-1 and TRBJ2-3; D is perhaps TRBD2 (7 bases). Trimming removed 3 bases at V and 2 bases at J, with 18 bases between. In germline, CDR1 is DFQATT, CDR2 SNEGSKA (reference sequence). The CDR3 consists of 16 residues. This CDR3 is CSASHVGGGFTDTQYF. The CDR3 region has the DNA TGCAGTGCTAGTCATGTGGGGGGGGGCTTCACAGATACGCAGTATTTT.

This clone has a handful of counts. The same CDR3 is also encoded by other DNA sequences in this sample. The chain combines TRBV15 with TRBJ1-2; a possible D gene is TRBD1 (5 bases). The CDR3 is 15 amino acids. The V end was cut by 1 base, the J end by 0 bases, with 9 bases between. Germline assignment: CDR1 LNHNV and CDR2 YYDKDF (reference sequence). The CDR3, as DNA: TGTGCCACCAGCAGAGGACAACAGGCTAACTATGGCTACACCTTC. Amino acid sequence: CATSRGQQANYGYTF.

The V call is TRBV6-4, the J call TRBJ2-7; TRBD2 agrees at 7 bases. Germline trimming cut 1 base from V and 2 bases from J; bases unmatched to any gene: 5. The CDR3 length is 15 residues. CDR1 is MRHNA and CDR2 is SNTAGT in the germline V gene. CDR3 DNA sequence: TGTGCCAGCAGTGACTTGGGCGGGGGAACCTACGAGCAGTACTTC. It translates to CASSDLGGGTYEQYF.

The chain is built from TRBV10-3 and TRBJ2-2; D remains unclear. Trimming left V 6 bases short and J 2 bases short, with 7 bases between. This CDR3 contains 13 residues. The germline CDR1 and CDR2 sequences are ENHRY and SYGVKD. CDR3 loop: CAISPFNTGELFF. As DNA, the CDR3 is TGTGCCATCAGCCCCTTTAACACCGGGGAGCTGTTTTTT.

This clone was recorded only once. This chain joins TRBV29-1 and TRBJ2-1; tentatively, D is TRBD2 (5 bases). The ends were cut back, 2 bases at V and 3 bases at J, with 8 bases in the middle. The CDR3 is made up of 13 amino acids. Germline V lookup: CDR1 SQVTM, CDR2 ANQGSEA. DNA for the CDR3: TGCAGCGTTGAAACGGGGAACTACAATGAGCAGTTCTTC. Translation gives CSVETGNYNEQFF.

The rearrangement joins TRBV6-5 to TRBJ1-2, with D possibly being TRBD1 (5 bases). The CDR3 length is 12 residues. CDR1 MNHEY and CDR2 SVGAGI come from the germline V gene. V lost 3 bases, J lost 8 bases, and 10 bases lay in between. The chain's CDR3 is CASSYRGSGYTF. The CDR3 bases are TGTGCCAGCAGTTATCGGGGGTCGGGCTACACCTTC.

The chain employs TRBV19 and TRBJ2-1; a weak D match, TRBD1 (6 bases). V gave up 6 bases and J gave up 8 bases, with 14 bases separating them. This CDR3 has 13 amino acids. Germline-derived CDR1 and CDR2 are LNHDA and SQIVND (reference sequence). The CDR3 DNA reads TGTGCCAGTAGGGAACAGGGCTTCGATGAGCAGTTCTTC. Amino acids: CASREQGFDEQFF.

This clone came up a few times. The chain employs TRBV5-4 and TRBJ1-6; 8 bases are a match to TRBD1. CDR1 and CDR2 from the germline V gene are SGHNT and YYREEE (reference sequence). Losses at the gene ends were 3 bases for V and 7 bases for J; bases not matched to a gene: 12. The CDR3 runs to 17 residues. The CDR3 bases are TGTGCCAGCAGCTCGCCGCCCCGACAGGGGAGAAATTCACCCCTCCACTTT. Amino acids: CASSSPPRQGRNSPLHF. The full variable domain, its missing parts supplied by reference TRBV5-4 and TRBJ1-6, is ETGVTQSPTHLIKTRGQQVTLRCSSQSGHNTVSWYQQALGQGPQFIFQYYREEENGRGNFPPRFSGLQFPNYSSELNVNALELDDSALYLCASSSPPRQGRNSPLHFGNGTRLTVT.

Many counts were recorded for this clone. The chain joins TRBV18 to TRBJ1-6; D gene ambiguous. The germline CDR1 and CDR2 sequences are KGHSH and LQKENI. Trimming pared 2 bases from V and 7 bases from J, leaving 12 bases between. This CDR3 contains 15 residues. This CDR3 is CASSPEATWNSPLHF. CDR3 nucleotide sequence: TGTGCCAGCTCACCAGAAGCAACGTGGAATTCACCCCTCCACTTT.

The CDR3 DNA follows: TGTGCCAGCACCACTTCCGGTACGCAGTATTTT. This gives the protein CASTTSGTQYF. This chain uses TRBV27 with TRBJ2-3; unclear D gene. CDR1 MNHEY and CDR2 SMNVEV come from the germline V gene (reference sequence). Trimming stripped 7 bases from V and 8 bases from J, with 10 bases between. The CDR3 has 11 residues.